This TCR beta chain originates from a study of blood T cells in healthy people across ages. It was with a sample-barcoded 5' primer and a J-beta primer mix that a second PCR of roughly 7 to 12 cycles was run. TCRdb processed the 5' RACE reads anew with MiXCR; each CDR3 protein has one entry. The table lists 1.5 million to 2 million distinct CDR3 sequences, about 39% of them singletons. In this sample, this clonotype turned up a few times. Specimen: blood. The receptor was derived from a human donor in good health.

The CDR3 sequence is CASSLSGQGAEYGYTF. CDR3 DNA sequence: TGTGCCAGCAGTTTATCGGGACAGGGGGCCGAATATGGCTACACCTTC. V gene TRBV12-3 or TRBV12-4 combines with J gene TRBJ1-2; 12 nucleotides match TRBD1. J lost 5 bases, V lost 2 bases, and 6 bases had no gene match. The CDR3 extends over 16 amino acids.